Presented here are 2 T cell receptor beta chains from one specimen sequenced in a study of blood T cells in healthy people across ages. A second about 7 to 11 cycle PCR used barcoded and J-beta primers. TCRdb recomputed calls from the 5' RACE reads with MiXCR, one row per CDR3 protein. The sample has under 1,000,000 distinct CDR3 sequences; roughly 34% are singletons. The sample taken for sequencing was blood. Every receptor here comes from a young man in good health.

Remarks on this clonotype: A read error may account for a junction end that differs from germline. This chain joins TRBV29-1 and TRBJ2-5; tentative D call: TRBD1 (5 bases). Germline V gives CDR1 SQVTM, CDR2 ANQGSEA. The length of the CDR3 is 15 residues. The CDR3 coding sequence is TGCAGCGTCGAAGAAGGGGCCCTAATAGGGGAGACCCAGTACTTC. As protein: CSVEEGALIGETQYF. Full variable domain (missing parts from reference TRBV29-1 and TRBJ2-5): SAVISQKPSRDICQRGTSLTIQCQVDSQVTMMFWYRQQPGQSLTLIATANQGSEATYESGFVIDKFPISRPNLTFSTLTVSNMSPEDSSIYLCSVEEGALIGETQYFGPGTRLLVL.

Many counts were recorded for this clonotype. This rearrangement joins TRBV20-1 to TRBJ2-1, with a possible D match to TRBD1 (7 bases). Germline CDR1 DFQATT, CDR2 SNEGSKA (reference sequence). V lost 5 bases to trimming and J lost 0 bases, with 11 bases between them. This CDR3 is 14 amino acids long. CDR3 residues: CSAQGGSSYNEQFF. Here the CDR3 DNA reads TGCAGTGCTCAGGGGGGAAGCTCCTACAATGAGCAGTTCTTC.